This T cell receptor beta chain comes out of a study of CD8 T cells in Susac syndrome. The CDR3 length is 14 residues. The germline V gene has CDR1 DFQATT and CDR2 SNEGSKA (reference sequence). The trim removed 6 bases at V and 0 bases at J, leaving 8 bases unmatched. RNA totalling roughly 0.45 to 1 ug underwent reverse transcription with random hexamers. It was immunoSEQ multiplex PCR that amplified TCR beta CDR3 across 54 Vbeta and 13 Jbeta. TCRdb reprocessed the immunoSEQ multiplex PCR reads with MiXCR, giving one entry per CDR3 protein. The table shows 200,000 to 250,000 distinct CDR3 sequences, with just under 95% occurring only once. TCR beta sequencing covered blood CD8+ and CD4+ T cells. Purification of the CD8+ and CD4+ T cells relied on negative isolation, and TEMRA cells underwent FACS enrichment.

The sequence was obtained from a human donor with multiple sclerosis. The chain combines TRBV20-1 with TRBJ2-7; 7 bases are a match to TRBD1. The sequencing sample was made of CD4+ T cells from PBMCs. The CDR3 nucleotides are TGCAGTGCGCGCCCCGGGACAGCCTCCTACGAGCAGTACTTC. Residues: CSARPGTASYEQYF.